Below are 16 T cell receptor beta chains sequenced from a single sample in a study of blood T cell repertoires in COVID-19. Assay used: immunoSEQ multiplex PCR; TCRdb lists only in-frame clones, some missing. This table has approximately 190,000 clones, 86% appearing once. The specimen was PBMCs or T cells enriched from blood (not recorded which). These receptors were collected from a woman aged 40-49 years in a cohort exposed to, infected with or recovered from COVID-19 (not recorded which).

CDR3 nucleotide sequence: TGTGCCAGCAGGTCCCAGGTGAACACTGAAGCTTTCTTT. This codes for CASRSQVNTEAFF. This chain connects TRBV6-5 to TRBJ1-1; no definite D call. The V gene lost 6 bases and the J gene lost 0 bases, with 8 bases spanning the gap. Germline-derived CDR1 and CDR2 are MNHEY and SVGAGI. The CDR3 covers 13 residues.

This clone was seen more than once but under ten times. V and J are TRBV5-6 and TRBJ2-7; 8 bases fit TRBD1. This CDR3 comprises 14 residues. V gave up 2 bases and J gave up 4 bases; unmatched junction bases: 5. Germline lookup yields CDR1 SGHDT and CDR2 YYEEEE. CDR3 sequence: CASSFVRGPYEQYF. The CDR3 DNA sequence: TGTGCCAGCAGCTTCGTCAGGGGGCCATACGAGCAGTACTTC.

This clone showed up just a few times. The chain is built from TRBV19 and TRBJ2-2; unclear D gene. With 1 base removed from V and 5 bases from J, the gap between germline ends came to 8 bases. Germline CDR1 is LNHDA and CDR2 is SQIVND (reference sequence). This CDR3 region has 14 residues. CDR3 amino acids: CASSIAQATGELFF. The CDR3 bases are TGTGCCAGTAGTATAGCCCAGGCAACCGGGGAGCTGTTTTTT. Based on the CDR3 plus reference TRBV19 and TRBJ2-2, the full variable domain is DGGITQSPKYLFRKEGQNVTLSCEQNLNHDAMYWYRQDPGQGLRLIYYSQIVNDFQKGDIAEGYSVSREKKESFPLTVTSAQKNPTAFYLCASSIAQATGELFFGEGSRLTVL.

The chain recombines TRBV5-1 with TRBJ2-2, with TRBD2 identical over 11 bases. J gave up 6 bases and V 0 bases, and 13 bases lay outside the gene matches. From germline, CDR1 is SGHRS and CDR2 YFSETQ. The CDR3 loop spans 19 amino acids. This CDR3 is CASSLADTTSGKVAGELFF. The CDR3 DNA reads TGCGCCAGCAGCTTGGCCGATACGACTAGCGGGAAGGTCGCCGGGGAGCTGTTTTTT. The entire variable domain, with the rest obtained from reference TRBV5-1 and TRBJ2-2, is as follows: KAGVTQTPRYLIKTRGQQVTLSCSPISGHRSVSWYQQTPGQGLQFLFEYFSETQRNKGNFPGRFSGRQFSNSRSEMNVSTLELGDSALYLCASSLADTTSGKVAGELFFGEGSRLTVL.

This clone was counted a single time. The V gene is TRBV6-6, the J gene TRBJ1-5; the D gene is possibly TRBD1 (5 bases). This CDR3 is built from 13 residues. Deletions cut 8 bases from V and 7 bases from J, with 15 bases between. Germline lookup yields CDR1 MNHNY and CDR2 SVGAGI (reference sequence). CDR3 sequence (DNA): TGTGCCAGCGGAGGGGTCCCGAGCCAGCCCCAGCATTTT. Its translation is CASGGVPSQPQHF.

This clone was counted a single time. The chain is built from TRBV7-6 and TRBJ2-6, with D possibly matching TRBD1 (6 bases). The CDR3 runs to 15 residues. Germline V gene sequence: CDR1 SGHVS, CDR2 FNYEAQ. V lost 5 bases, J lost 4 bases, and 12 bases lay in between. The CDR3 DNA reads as TGTGCCAGCAGCCCACAGGGAGCAGGGGCCAACGTCCTGACTTTC. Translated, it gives CASSPQGAGANVLTF.

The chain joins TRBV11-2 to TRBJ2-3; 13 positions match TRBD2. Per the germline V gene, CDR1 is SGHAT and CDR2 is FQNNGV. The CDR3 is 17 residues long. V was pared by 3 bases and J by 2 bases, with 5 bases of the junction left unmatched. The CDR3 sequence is CASSFGLAGAYTDTQYF. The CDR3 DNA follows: TGTGCCAGCAGCTTTGGACTAGCGGGAGCCTACACAGATACGCAGTATTTT. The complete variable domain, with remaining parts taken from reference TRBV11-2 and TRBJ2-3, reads EAGVAQSPRYKIIEKRQSVAFWCNPISGHATLYWYQQILGQGPKLLIQFQNNGVVDDSQLPKDRFSAERLKGVDSTLKIQPAKLEDSAVYLCASSFGLAGAYTDTQYFGPGTRLTVL.

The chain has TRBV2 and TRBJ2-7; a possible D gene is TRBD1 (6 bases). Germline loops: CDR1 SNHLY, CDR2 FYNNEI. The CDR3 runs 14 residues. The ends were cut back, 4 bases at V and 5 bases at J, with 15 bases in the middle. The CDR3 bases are TGTGCCAGCAGTGTGGAGAGACAGGATCACGAGCAGTACTTC. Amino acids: CASSVERQDHEQYF.

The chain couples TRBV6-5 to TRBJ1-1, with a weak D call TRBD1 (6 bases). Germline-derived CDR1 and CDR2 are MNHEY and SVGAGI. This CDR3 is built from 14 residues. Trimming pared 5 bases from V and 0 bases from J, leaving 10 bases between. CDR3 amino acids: CASSPRGVNTEAFF. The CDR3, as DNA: TGTGCCAGCAGTCCCAGGGGCGTGAACACTGAAGCTTTCTTT.

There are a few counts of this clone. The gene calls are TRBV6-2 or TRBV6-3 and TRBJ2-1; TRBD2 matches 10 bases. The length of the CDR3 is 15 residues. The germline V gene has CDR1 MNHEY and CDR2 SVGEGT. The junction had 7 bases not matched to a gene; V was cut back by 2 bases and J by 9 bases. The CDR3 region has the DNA TGTGCCAGCAGTTACACCAGCGGGGGGGCGGCTGAGCAGTTCTTC. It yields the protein CASSYTSGGAAEQFF.

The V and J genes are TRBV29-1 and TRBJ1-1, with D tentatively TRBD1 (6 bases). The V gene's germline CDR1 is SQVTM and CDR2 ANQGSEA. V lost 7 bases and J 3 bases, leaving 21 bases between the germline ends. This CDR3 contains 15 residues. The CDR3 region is CSAQVSGAQDTEAFF. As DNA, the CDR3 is TGCAGCGCCCAAGTTTCAGGGGCGCAAGACACTGAAGCTTTCTTT.

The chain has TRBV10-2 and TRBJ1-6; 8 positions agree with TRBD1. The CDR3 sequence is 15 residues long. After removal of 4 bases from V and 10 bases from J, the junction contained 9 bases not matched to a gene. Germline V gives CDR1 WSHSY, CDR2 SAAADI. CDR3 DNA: TGCGCCAGCAGTGGGGTGACAGGGGCTCGCTCACCCCTCCACTTT. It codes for CASSGVTGARSPLHF.

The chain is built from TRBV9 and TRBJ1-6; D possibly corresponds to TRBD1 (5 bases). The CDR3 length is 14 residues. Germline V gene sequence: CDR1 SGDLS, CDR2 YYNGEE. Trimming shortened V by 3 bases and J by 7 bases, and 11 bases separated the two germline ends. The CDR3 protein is CASSDFGGNSPLHF. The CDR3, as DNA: TGTGCCAGCAGCGACTTTGGGGGGAATTCACCCCTCCACTTT.

The CDR3 DNA reads TGTGCCAGCACCAAAGGACAGGGCACTGAAGCTTTCTTT. This encodes CASTKGQGTEAFF. The J gene is TRBJ1-1, the V gene TRBV7-9; TRBD1 aligns across 8 bases. Looked up from germline, CDR1 is SEHNR and CDR2 is FQNEAQ (reference sequence). The CDR3 runs to 13 residues. The V gene end was trimmed by 7 bases and the J gene end by 4 bases; junction bases not matched to a gene: 5.

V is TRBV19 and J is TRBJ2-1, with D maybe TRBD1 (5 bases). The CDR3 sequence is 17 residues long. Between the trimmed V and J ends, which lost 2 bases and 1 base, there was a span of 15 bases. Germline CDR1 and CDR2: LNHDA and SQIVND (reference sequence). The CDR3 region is CASSIKLSRGSYNEQFF. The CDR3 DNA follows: TGTGCCAGTAGTATAAAGCTCTCAAGGGGTTCCTACAATGAGCAGTTCTTC.

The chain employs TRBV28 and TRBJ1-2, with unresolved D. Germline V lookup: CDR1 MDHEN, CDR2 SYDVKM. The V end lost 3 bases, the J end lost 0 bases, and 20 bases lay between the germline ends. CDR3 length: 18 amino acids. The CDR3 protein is CASSFKVERASANYGYTF. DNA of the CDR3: TGTGCCAGCAGTTTTAAGGTTGAGCGGGCCTCAGCTAACTATGGCTACACCTTC.